This T cell receptor beta chain emerged from a study of a mutant IDH1 vaccine in newly diagnosed glioma. Study background: Across weeks 1, 3, 5, 7, 11, 15, 19 and 23, patients received a vaccination each time, eight in all. Treated individuals were 62.5% male and roughly 40% female, averaging about 40 years of age.

Time point denoted: week 5, during vaccination. Doses of 300 ug of mutant IDH1 20-mer peptide were given with topical imiquimod. The CDR3 consists of 14 residues. Germline-derived CDR1 and CDR2 are SGHRS and YFSETQ. V was clipped by 1 base and J by 3 bases, with 11 bases between them. Regarding the study as a whole: Induction of immune responses by the vaccine occurred in approximately 93% of patients.

Points on this clone: The antigen is not known.

Here immunoSEQ multiplex PCR was the method, and the copy in TCRdb shows in-frame clones only, minus some. This table holds some 51,000 clones, around four fifths found once. This receptor was obtained from a middle-aged woman with glioma. The chain links TRBV5-1 to TRBJ2-7; D is ambiguous. The source material was PBMCs, sampled from a glioma patient whose treatment included an IDH1 peptide vaccine. The CDR3: CASSLSNTFYEQYF. The DNA for the CDR3 is TGCGCCAGCAGCTTGTCAAACACTTTCTACGAGCAGTACTTC.